A single sample is the source of the 31 T cell receptor beta chains below, sequenced in a study of preoperative IRX-2 immunotherapy in early breast cancer. Sequenced by immunoSEQ multiplex PCR; TCRdb stores in-frame clones only, minus some. The table shows about 42,000 clones, with 70% to 85% occurring only once. Treatment: preoperative locoregional IRX-2 cytokine immunotherapy. The sample here was tumor tissue, taken after IRX-2 immunotherapy. The receptors shown here come from a human donor with breast cancer.

The chain is built from TRBV6-8 and TRBJ2-1; 8 bases line up with TRBD2. The CDR3 is 14 amino acids. Germline assignment: CDR1 MNHGY and CDR2 SAAAGT. Germline trimming cut 10 bases from V and 8 bases from J; bases unmatched to any gene: 13. The CDR3 DNA is TGTGCCATCCGGGGACTAGAGGTTGGGTATGAGCAGTTCTTC. Translating it yields CAIRGLEVGYEQFF.

Turning to this clone: The junction shows a germline mismatch at one end, possibly a read error. This chain uses TRBV7-7 with TRBJ1-6, with D hard to call. Germline-derived CDR1 and CDR2 are SSHAT and FNYEAQ (reference sequence). This CDR3 is 14 amino acids long. The CDR3 loop is CVSSFLTNNSPLHF. The CDR3 DNA follows: TGTGTCAGCAGCTTCCTGACAAATAATTCACCCCTCCACTTT.

V and J are TRBV28 and TRBJ2-7; 8 positions agree with TRBD1. Germline trimming cut 10 bases from V and 0 bases from J; bases unmatched to any gene: 11. Germline assignment: CDR1 MDHEN and CDR2 SYDVKM. This CDR3 has 15 residues. The CDR3 here is CATTPGGSSSYEQYF. DNA for the CDR3: TGTGCCACCACTCCAGGGGGCTCTAGCTCCTACGAGCAGTACTTC.

On this clone itself: Read coverage stops 1 residue before the CDR3 terminus; the germline J gene supplies the remainder. The rearrangement links TRBV6-1 to TRBJ1-2; D unresolved. The ends were cut back, 1 base at V and 4 bases at J, with 22 bases in the middle. This CDR3 region has 18 residues. Germline V gene data show CDR1 as MNHNS and CDR2 as SASEGT. CDR3 in amino acids: CASSEVSPDWWWVYGYTF. Incomplete CDR3 DNA: TGTGCCAGCAGTGAAGTATCCCCTGACTGGTGGTGGGTCTATGGCTACACC.

The chain is built from TRBV11-3 and TRBJ2-1, with 11 bases lining up with TRBD2. V was pared by 1 base and J by 7 bases, with 6 bases of the junction left unmatched. CDR3 length: 16 residues. CDR1 is SGHNT and CDR2 is YENEEA in the germline V gene. The CDR3 bases are TGTGCCAGCAGCTTAGGGGGGGCTAGCGGGAGGAATGAGCAGTTCTTC. Translating gives CASSLGGASGRNEQFF. Together with reference TRBV11-3 and TRBJ2-1, the CDR3 gives the full variable domain: EAGVVQSPRYKIIEKKQPVAFWCNPISGHNTLYWYLQNLGQGPELLIRYENEEAVDDSQLPKDRFSAERLKGVDSTLKIQPAELGDSAVYLCASSLGGASGRNEQFFGPGTRLTVL.

This clone was detected a few times. The chain joins TRBV25-1 to TRBJ2-7; D uncertain. The CDR3 totals 12 residues. CDR1 and CDR2 (germline): MGHDK, SYGVNS. The V and J ends lost 6 bases and 5 bases respectively, with 11 bases between them. The CDR3 here is CASSPGGNEQYF. CDR3 DNA sequence: TGTGCCAGCAGCCCGGGTGGAAACGAGCAGTACTTC.

V gene TRBV23-1 combines with J gene TRBJ1-5; 10 bases align to TRBD1. TRBV23-1 is annotated as an ORF whose role is uncertain. This CDR3 has 15 residues. V was pared by 6 bases and J by 6 bases, with 8 bases of the junction left unmatched. CDR3 loop: CASSHVGTGVQPQHF. CDR3 DNA sequence: TGCGCCAGCAGCCACGTCGGGACAGGGGTTCAGCCCCAGCATTTT.

V is TRBV6-8 and J is TRBJ1-5, with D possibly TRBD1 on 6 matching bases. V gave up 6 bases and J gave up 8 bases, with 35 bases separating them. Germline CDR1 MNHGY, CDR2 SAAAGT. This CDR3 region has 20 residues. The CDR3 DNA reads TGTGCCAGCAGCGACCCCCGGGGGGCTGGGCCTCCGGGCCTTTCGGAGCCCCAGCATTTT. It is translated as CASSDPRGAGPPGLSEPQHF.

This chain uses TRBV11-3 with TRBJ1-3; D possibly corresponds to TRBD1 (5 bases). CDR1 and CDR2 from the germline V gene are SGHNT and YENEEA. V was clipped by 1 base and J by 0 bases, with 13 bases between them. The CDR3 contains 17 residues. The CDR3 DNA reads TGTGCCAGCAGCTTAGGGAGGACACGGAGCTCTGGAAACACCATATATTTT. As protein: CASSLGRTRSSGNTIYF.

The chain links TRBV27 to TRBJ2-5; perhaps D is TRBD1 or TRBD2 (6 bases each). From germline, CDR1 is MNHEY and CDR2 SMNVEV (reference sequence). The length of the CDR3 is 13 residues. V was clipped by 10 bases and J by 4 bases, with 16 bases between them. This CDR3 is CATSGGGRETQYF. The CDR3 DNA reads TGTGCCACATCCGGGGGCGGTCGAGAGACCCAGTACTTC.

This clone has a handful of counts. This chain links TRBV5-1 with TRBJ1-1; 7 bases line up with TRBD1. Per the germline V gene, CDR1 is SGHRS and CDR2 is YFSETQ. The V segment lost 3 bases and the J segment 2 bases; nucleotides outside the gene matches: 4. This CDR3 region has 14 residues. CDR3 region: CASSWGQSNTEAFF. The DNA of the CDR3 is TGCGCCAGCAGCTGGGGACAGTCTAACACTGAAGCTTTCTTT. Full variable domain (remainder filled in from reference TRBV5-1 and TRBJ1-1): KAGVTQTPRYLIKTRGQQVTLSCSPISGHRSVSWYQQTPGQGLQFLFEYFSETQRNKGNFPGRFSGRQFSNSRSEMNVSTLELGDSALYLCASSWGQSNTEAFFGQGTRLTVV.

V is TRBV15 and J is TRBJ2-5; 9 bases are a match to TRBD2. CDR1 is LNHNV, CDR2 YYDKDF, per germline (reference sequence). The CDR3 has 17 amino acids. With 0 bases clipped from V and 0 bases from J, the junction kept 5 bases outside the gene matches. In DNA, the CDR3 is TGTGCCACCAGCAGAGAACTAGCGGGCAAGTACCAAGAGACCCAGTACTTC. It encodes CATSRELAGKYQETQYF.

The chain is built from TRBV10-1 and TRBJ1-1; 8 bases match TRBD1. The CDR3 is 13 residues long. With V trimmed by 7 bases and J by 1 base, 2 bases remained unmatched. CDR1 and CDR2 (germline): WNHNN, SYGVQD (reference sequence). CDR3 coding DNA: TGCGCCAGCACCAGGGGGCGGAACACTGAAGCTTTCTTT. Its protein product is CASTRGRNTEAFF.

The chain employs TRBV6-4 and TRBJ1-4, with a weak D call TRBD1 (6 bases). The CDR3 contains 13 residues. V shed 2 bases and J shed 8 bases, with 9 bases lying between them. Germline V gene sequence: CDR1 MRHNA, CDR2 SNTAGT. DNA for the CDR3: TGTGCCAGCAGTGACGGGGGGCGGGAAAAACTGTTTTTT. Its protein is CASSDGGREKLFF.

This clone was picked up a small number of times. The rearrangement joins TRBV7-1 to TRBJ2-7, with D possibly being TRBD2 (5 bases). TRBV7-1 counts as an open reading frame of uncertain function. V was trimmed by 5 bases and J by 7 bases, leaving 18 bases between them. There are 14 residues in the CDR3. The CDR3 spells CASSPQAQSGEQYF. As DNA, the CDR3 is TGTGCCAGCAGCCCTCAGGCCCAGTCGGGAGAGCAGTACTTC.

This chain connects TRBV28 to TRBJ2-7, with a weak D call TRBD1 (6 bases). Trimming stripped 6 bases from V and 7 bases from J, with 13 bases between. The CDR3 loop spans 12 amino acids. In germline, CDR1 is MDHEN, CDR2 SYDVKM. DNA for the CDR3: TGTGCCAGCAGGCTAACAGGGTTGGAGCAGTACTTC. Residues: CASRLTGLEQYF. Full variable domain (remainder filled in from reference TRBV28 and TRBJ2-7): DVKVTQSSRYLVKRTGEKVFLECVQDMDHENMFWYRQDPGLGLRLIYFSYDVKMKEKGDIPEGYSVSREKKERFSLILESASTNQTSMYLCASRLTGLEQYFGPGTRLTVT.

As to this clone: Sequence at one end of the junction differs from germline and may be a read error. The chain has TRBV11-3 and TRBJ1-1, with TRBD1 matching over 10 bases. Looked up from germline, CDR1 is SGHNT and CDR2 is YENEEA. The CDR3 has 17 amino acids. The CDR3 DNA follows: TGTGCCAGCAGCGTAGAACCGGGACAGGGGAGTTGGACTGAAGCTTTCTTT. It translates to CASSVEPGQGSWTEAFF.

The rearrangement links TRBV23-1 to TRBJ2-3; perhaps TRBD2 as D (6 bases). TRBV23-1 has ORF status, its function being uncertain. V lost 6 bases and J 5 bases, leaving 12 bases between the germline ends. The CDR3 length is 13 residues. CDR3 in amino acids: CASSLGEVDTQYF. The CDR3 DNA follows: TGCGCCAGCAGCTTGGGGGAGGTAGATACGCAGTATTTT.

The CDR3 DNA reads TGTGCCAGTAGTATCGGGACCTTCCGAGTAAACACCATATATTTT. Amino acid sequence: CASSIGTFRVNTIYF. V is TRBV19 and J is TRBJ1-3; the D gene is possibly TRBD1 (5 bases). Per germline, CDR1 LNHDA and CDR2 SQIVND (reference sequence). The CDR3 covers 15 residues. Trimming pared 3 bases from V and 6 bases from J, leaving 15 bases between.

V gene TRBV7-4 combines with J gene TRBJ2-2, with 7 bases matching TRBD1. Germline V gene data show CDR1 as SGHVT and CDR2 as SQSDAQ. The CDR3 consists of 16 residues. The junction had 6 bases not matched to a gene; V was cut back by 5 bases and J by 0 bases. The CDR3 region has the DNA TGTGCCAGCAGCCCGGGACAGAGAGCGAACACCGGGGAGCTGTTTTTT. Encoded protein: CASSPGQRANTGELFF.

V and J are TRBV5-1 and TRBJ1-4; 9 positions agree with TRBD1. This CDR3 spans 16 amino acids. The V gene end was trimmed by 4 bases and the J gene end by 4 bases; junction bases not matched to a gene: 8. Germline V gives CDR1 SGHRS, CDR2 YFSETQ. CDR3 protein: CASSGTGGAVNEKLFF. Written as DNA, the CDR3 is TGCGCCAGCAGCGGAACAGGGGGCGCGGTTAATGAAAAACTGTTTTTT.

This clone was seen more than once but under ten times. The V call is TRBV5-1, the J call TRBJ1-2; unclear D gene. Germline V lookup: CDR1 SGHRS, CDR2 YFSETQ. The CDR3 is made up of 15 amino acids. V was pared by 0 bases and J by 8 bases, with 17 bases between. The chain's CDR3 is CASSLEARTIIGYTF. The CDR3 DNA sequence: TGCGCCAGCAGCTTGGAGGCCAGGACCATAATAGGCTACACCTTC. Supplemented by reference TRBV5-1 and TRBJ1-2, the full variable domain reads KAGVTQTPRYLIKTRGQQVTLSCSPISGHRSVSWYQQTPGQGLQFLFEYFSETQRNKGNFPGRFSGRQFSNSRSEMNVSTLELGDSALYLCASSLEARTIIGYTFGSGTRLTVV.

The rearrangement uses TRBV18 and TRBJ1-5, with a weak D call TRBD1 (6 bases). This CDR3 has 16 amino acids. In germline, CDR1 is KGHSH, CDR2 LQKENI. The V end was cut by 3 bases, the J end by 2 bases, with 14 bases between. The CDR3 nucleotides are TGTGCCAGCTCACCGATATGGACAGTGGGCAATCAGCCCCAGCATTTT. Its translation is CASSPIWTVGNQPQHF.

V and J are TRBV7-8 and TRBJ2-7, with D perhaps matching TRBD1 (5 bases). The CDR3 contains 15 residues. Looked up from germline, CDR1 is SGHVS and CDR2 is FQNEAQ. The V and J ends lost 3 bases and 0 bases respectively, with 12 bases between them. CDR3 sequence: CASSFQGWSSYEQYF. In nucleotides, the CDR3 is TGTGCCAGCAGCTTCCAGGGCTGGAGCTCCTACGAGCAGTACTTC.

The genes are TRBV29-1 and TRBJ2-3; the match to TRBD1 covers 8 bases. The CDR3 runs 12 residues. The trim removed 6 bases at V and 4 bases at J, leaving 3 bases unmatched. Germline V gene data show CDR1 as SQVTM and CDR2 as ANQGSEA. The CDR3 nucleotides read TGCAGCGTAGGCAGGGGGCCAGATACGCAGTATTTT. As protein: CSVGRGPDTQYF.

The V gene is TRBV6-8, the J gene TRBJ1-1; a possible D gene is TRBD1 (6 bases). Germline loops: CDR1 MNHGY, CDR2 SAAAGT. V was pared by 6 bases and J by 7 bases, with 18 bases between. The CDR3 spans 14 residues. The CDR3 spells CASRIAGEVGEAFF. In nucleotides, the CDR3 is TGTGCCAGCAGAATAGCAGGGGAGGTGGGTGAAGCTTTCTTT.

V and J are TRBV6-8 and TRBJ1-4, with a weak D call TRBD1 (5 bases). The CDR3 totals 15 residues. Germline V gene sequence: CDR1 MNHGY, CDR2 SAAAGT. Trimming left V 5 bases short and J 6 bases short, with 16 bases between. In DNA form, the CDR3 reads TGTGCCAGCAGTGGGTTCAGGGTGAGGGATGAAAAACTGTTTTTT. Translating it yields CASSGFRVRDEKLFF.

The CDR3 loop is CASSPGGVYGELFF. The CDR3 coding sequence is TGTGCCAGCTCACCAGGGGGAGTTTACGGGGAGCTGTTTTTT. This chain joins TRBV18 and TRBJ2-2; tentatively, D is TRBD1 or TRBD2 (5 bases each). This CDR3 region has 14 residues. V was cut by 2 bases and J by 7 bases, with 11 bases left in between. Per the germline V gene, CDR1 is KGHSH and CDR2 is LQKENI. The whole variable domain, filled in from reference TRBV18 and TRBJ2-2, reads NAGVMQNPRHLVRRRGQEARLRCSPMKGHSHVYWYRQLPEEGLKFMVYLQKENIIDESGMPKERFSAEFPKEGPSILRIQQVVRGDSAAYFCASSPGGVYGELFFGEGSRLTVL.

J is TRBJ1-2 and V is TRBV7-7; the match to TRBD1 covers 10 bases. Losses at the gene ends were 1 base for V and 4 bases for J; bases not matched to a gene: 9. This CDR3 is 17 amino acids long. The germline CDR1 and CDR2 sequences are SSHAT and FNYEAQ (reference sequence). In DNA, the CDR3 is TGTGCCAGCAGCTTAGGGGACAGGGGCCCCCTTAGCTATGGCTACACCTTC. Its translation: CASSLGDRGPLSYGYTF.

This rearrangement joins TRBV19 to TRBJ2-5; TRBD2 matches 7 bases. The CDR3 contains 18 residues. V trimming: 1 base; J trimming: 2 bases; junction bases outside the gene matches: 13. From germline, CDR1 is LNHDA and CDR2 SQIVND (reference sequence). CDR3 in DNA: TGTGCCAGTAGTATAGTAGGGAGGGCAGGGCCCCGGCAAGAGACCCAGTACTTC. Amino acids: CASSIVGRAGPRQETQYF.

The J gene is TRBJ2-3, the V gene TRBV11-3; TRBD1 or TRBD2 may be the D gene (6 bases each). CDR1 is SGHNT and CDR2 is YENEEA in the germline V gene. V was trimmed by 5 bases and J by 0 bases, leaving 18 bases between them. CDR3 size: 17 residues. CDR3 in amino acids: CASSRPGAGISTDTQYF. The CDR3 bases are TGTGCCAGCAGCCGGCCGGGGGCGGGGATCAGCACAGATACGCAGTATTTT.